This is a list of T cell receptor beta chains from one sample in a study of CD8 T cells in ankylosing spondylitis. One entry per CDR3 protein, called by TCRdb with MiXCR from the 5' RACE reads. The table includes about 220,000 distinct CDR3 sequences, about 7% detected once. Sample: blood, either unsorted or a sorted T cell fraction (not recorded which). The source of these receptors is a male donor with ankylosing spondylitis. CDR3s leave out the opening cysteine and the closing phenylalanine or tryptophan. The D gene is left open where the match is weak.

cdr3_aa: ASSHGTGNTEAF; j_call: TRBJ1-1; v_call: TRBV4-3; d_call: TRBD1
cdr3_aa: ASSIADSPYEQY; j_call: TRBJ2-7; v_call: TRBV19; d_call: -
cdr3_aa: ATQGRAENIQY; j_call: TRBJ2-4; v_call: TRBV5-5; d_call: -
cdr3_aa: ATSGGQGAPGNTIY; j_call: TRBJ1-3; v_call: TRBV15; d_call: TRBD1
cdr3_aa: ASSLALSGRSSSYNEQF; j_call: TRBJ2-1; v_call: TRBV7-2; d_call: TRBD2
cdr3_aa: ASSGSVIKPGDTEAF; j_call: TRBJ1-1; v_call: TRBV9; d_call: -
cdr3_aa: AMGRGGGVYGYT; j_call: TRBJ1-2; v_call: TRBV5-6; d_call: -
cdr3_aa: ATSLGLSNQPQH; j_call: TRBJ1-5; v_call: TRBV15; d_call: -
cdr3_aa: SAGDRPTMGPQH; j_call: TRBJ1-5; v_call: TRBV20-1; d_call: -
cdr3_aa: ASTSFRRGNQNTEAF; j_call: TRBJ1-1; v_call: TRBV5-5; d_call: -
cdr3_aa: ASSVTRGRNEKLF; j_call: TRBJ1-4; v_call: TRBV6-1; d_call: -
cdr3_aa: ASSALDSINQPQH; j_call: TRBJ1-5; v_call: TRBV2; d_call: -
cdr3_aa: ASSDGTVNTEAF; j_call: TRBJ1-1; v_call: TRBV5-1; d_call: TRBD1
cdr3_aa: ASSLILDHSNEQF; j_call: TRBJ2-1; v_call: TRBV5-6; d_call: -
cdr3_aa: ASSLGAAYEQY; j_call: TRBJ2-7; v_call: TRBV5-6; d_call: -
cdr3_aa: ASRRPGEEQY; j_call: TRBJ2-7; v_call: TRBV2; d_call: -
cdr3_aa: ASRFTGELF; j_call: TRBJ2-2; v_call: TRBV6-1; d_call: -
cdr3_aa: ASSQDLPSGFPNEQF; j_call: TRBJ2-1; v_call: TRBV4-1; d_call: TRBD2
cdr3_aa: ASSFAVSSYEQY; j_call: TRBJ2-7; v_call: TRBV28; d_call: -
cdr3_aa: ASSLTEEKLF; j_call: TRBJ1-4; v_call: TRBV4-1; d_call: -
cdr3_aa: ASSVPDSNQPQH; j_call: TRBJ1-5; v_call: TRBV25-1; d_call: -
cdr3_aa: ASSESTSGAYEQY; j_call: TRBJ2-7; v_call: TRBV10-2; d_call: TRBD2
cdr3_aa: ASSLSPDGTYEQY; j_call: TRBJ2-7; v_call: TRBV28; d_call: -
cdr3_aa: ASSFSGFNTEAF; j_call: TRBJ1-1; v_call: TRBV19; d_call: -
cdr3_aa: ASSTGPDSNQPQH; j_call: TRBJ1-5; v_call: TRBV2; d_call: -
cdr3_aa: AVPEGANTGELF; j_call: TRBJ2-2; v_call: TRBV2; d_call: -
cdr3_aa: ASREWGLLGPEAF; j_call: TRBJ1-1; v_call: TRBV6-1; d_call: -
cdr3_aa: ASRGPDYGYT; j_call: TRBJ1-2; v_call: TRBV6-5; d_call: -
cdr3_aa: ASSQDPGEWEQF; j_call: TRBJ2-1; v_call: TRBV4-1; d_call: -
cdr3_aa: ATSDLTGPPLH; j_call: TRBJ1-6; v_call: TRBV24-1; d_call: -
cdr3_aa: ASSLGGNYNEQF; j_call: TRBJ2-1; v_call: TRBV7-9; d_call: -
cdr3_aa: ASTFGIGTVYEQY; j_call: TRBJ2-7; v_call: TRBV28; d_call: -
cdr3_aa: ASSYPPLRGEETQY; j_call: TRBJ2-5; v_call: TRBV6-5; d_call: TRBD2
cdr3_aa: ASTNRQGIQETQY; j_call: TRBJ2-5; v_call: TRBV4-1; d_call: TRBD1
cdr3_aa: ASSSLRTSGGTYEQY; j_call: TRBJ2-7; v_call: TRBV6-2/TRBV6-3; d_call: -
cdr3_aa: SGMVYNEQF; j_call: TRBJ2-1; v_call: TRBV29-1; d_call: -
cdr3_aa: ASSQEGIYEQF; j_call: TRBJ2-1; v_call: TRBV4-2; d_call: -
cdr3_aa: ASSQDGTGTYSNQPQH; j_call: TRBJ1-5; v_call: TRBV4-2; d_call: TRBD1
cdr3_aa: ASSVGRGLAAEAF; j_call: TRBJ1-1; v_call: TRBV9; d_call: TRBD1
cdr3_aa: AWSPAETGELF; j_call: TRBJ2-2; v_call: TRBV30; d_call: -
cdr3_aa: ASSVAHSGELGETQY; j_call: TRBJ2-5; v_call: TRBV9; d_call: -
cdr3_aa: ASRLSGSYGYT; j_call: TRBJ1-2; v_call: TRBV5-6; d_call: -
cdr3_aa: ASSRRDTNNEQF; j_call: TRBJ2-1; v_call: TRBV27; d_call: -
cdr3_aa: ASSLIGQGAFNTEAF; j_call: TRBJ1-1; v_call: TRBV7-9; d_call: TRBD1
cdr3_aa: ASSRLEGNNEQF; j_call: TRBJ2-1; v_call: TRBV9; d_call: -
cdr3_aa: ASSEAGGPASTDTQY; j_call: TRBJ2-3; v_call: TRBV9; d_call: TRBD2
cdr3_aa: ASSLNSGETQY; j_call: TRBJ2-5; v_call: TRBV12-3/TRBV12-4; d_call: -
cdr3_aa: SARRDRGYNTEAF; j_call: TRBJ1-1; v_call: TRBV20-1; d_call: TRBD1
cdr3_aa: ASSYGGTGDTQY; j_call: TRBJ2-3; v_call: TRBV6-5; d_call: -
cdr3_aa: ATSSAGDTDTQY; j_call: TRBJ2-3; v_call: TRBV15; d_call: -
cdr3_aa: ASSRRQDQPQH; j_call: TRBJ1-5; v_call: TRBV6-2/TRBV6-3; d_call: -
cdr3_aa: ASSQVLASQETQY; j_call: TRBJ2-5; v_call: TRBV4-3; d_call: -
cdr3_aa: SARERDTARETQY; j_call: TRBJ2-5; v_call: TRBV20-1; d_call: -
cdr3_aa: ASSQGTGGNEKLF; j_call: TRBJ1-4; v_call: TRBV4-3; d_call: TRBD1
cdr3_aa: ASSLLDSSYEQY; j_call: TRBJ2-7; v_call: TRBV28; d_call: -
cdr3_aa: ASSGGQGANGYT; j_call: TRBJ1-2; v_call: TRBV28; d_call: TRBD1
cdr3_aa: SARALWDSPAYNEQF; j_call: TRBJ2-1; v_call: TRBV20-1; d_call: TRBD1